This T cell receptor (beta chain) originates from a study of CD4 T cells in relation to SARS-CoV-2 and coronaviruses. The germline V gene encodes CDR1 SGHNT and CDR2 YENEEA. The CDR3 extends over 16 amino acids. Trimming left V 0 bases short and J 7 bases short, with 13 bases between. The protocol was immunoSEQ multiplex PCR, while the TCRdb copy is restricted to in-frame clones and leaves out a portion. The sample includes around 11,000 clones, 87% of them seen just once. Sequencing was performed on naive CD4+ T cells from PBMCs. Specified subset: naive CD4+ T cells isolated by negative enrichment. The chain recombines TRBV11-3 with TRBJ1-6; D not certain. The TCR originated in an adult with COVID-19. The DNA of the CDR3 is TGTGCCAGCAGCTTAGAAGGTTTCATCTGGAATTCACCCCTCCACTTT. This codes for CASSLEGFIWNSPLHF.